What follows are 24 T cell receptor beta chains derived from one specimen sequenced in a study of blood T cell repertoires in COVID-19. Only in-frame clones appear in the TCRdb table, and some are missing; sequencing was by immunoSEQ multiplex PCR. The table records about 160,000 clones, about 80% of them present only once. Sequences were obtained from PBMCs or T cells enriched from blood (not recorded which). The receptors here all came from a woman aged 55-75 years who had recovered from COVID-19.

The V and J genes are TRBV27 and TRBJ2-7; 7 bases match TRBD1. Trimming took 4 bases from V and 5 from J; bases not matched to a gene: 14. CDR1 and CDR2 (germline): MNHEY, SMNVEV (reference sequence). CDR3 length equals 16 residues. The CDR3: CASSYWGQHERNEQYF. The CDR3 DNA reads TGTGCCAGCAGTTACTGGGGACAGCACGAAAGGAACGAGCAGTACTTC.

This clone occurred once. The chain carries TRBV2 and TRBJ2-3, with 8 bases lining up with TRBD1. Germline lookup yields CDR1 SNHLY and CDR2 FYNNEI. The CDR3 length is 18 residues. Trimming took 6 bases from V and 1 from J; bases not matched to a gene: 15. For the CDR3, the DNA is TGTGCCAGCAGCCAGAGACAGGGGCCCTTGATTGGCACAGATACGCAGTATTTT. Its translation: CASSQRQGPLIGTDTQYF. Based on the CDR3 plus reference TRBV2 and TRBJ2-3, the full variable domain is EPEVTQTPSHQVTQMGQEVILRCVPISNHLYFYWYRQILGQKVEFLVSFYNNEISEKSEIFDDQFSVERPDGSNFTLKIRSTKLEDSAMYFCASSQRQGPLIGTDTQYFGPGTRLTVL.

The chain links TRBV27 to TRBJ1-2; 7 bases map to TRBD1. Germline values: CDR1 MNHEY, CDR2 SMNVEV (reference sequence). The CDR3 is made up of 13 amino acids. V lost 8 bases and J lost 5; bases outside the gene matches: 8. In DNA form, the CDR3 reads TGTGCCAGCCGAACTCCACAGGGGTATGGCTACACCTTC. Protein product: CASRTPQGYGYTF.

This clone was seen a single time. The gene calls are TRBV5-8 and TRBJ2-3; TRBD1 might be the D (6 bases). Looked up from germline, CDR1 is SGHTS and CDR2 is YDEGEE. V lost 4 bases to trimming and J lost 0 bases, with 15 bases between them. This CDR3 region has 16 residues. CDR3 DNA sequence: TGTGCCAGCAGCCAAGGACAGAGAACTAGCACAGATACGCAGTATTTT. It encodes CASSQGQRTSTDTQYF.

The chain employs TRBV19 and TRBJ1-6, with 11 bases fitting TRBD1. V shed 5 bases and J 2 bases; nucleotides not matched to a gene: 2. CDR3 length: 16 amino acids. CDR1 and CDR2 from the germline V gene are LNHDA and SQIVND (reference sequence). CDR3 sequence (DNA): TGTGCCAGTAGTGGGGGACAGGGGGCCTATAATTCACCCCTCCACTTT. Translation gives CASSGGQGAYNSPLHF.

This clone was counted once. The CDR3 region has the DNA TGCGCCAGCAGCCAGGAGAGGGTACTTGGTGAAAAACTGTTTTTT. Amino acids: CASSQERVLGEKLFF. The J gene is TRBJ1-4, the V gene TRBV4-1; D is ambiguous. This CDR3 is 15 amino acids long. The germline V and J ends were trimmed by 3 bases and 7 bases, with 15 bases remaining between them. From germline, CDR1 is MGHRA and CDR2 YSYEKL.

The chain links TRBV25-1 to TRBJ1-6; 8 nucleotides match TRBD1. The germline CDR1 and CDR2 sequences are MGHDK and SYGVNS. CDR3 size: 13 residues. The trim removed 8 bases at V and 10 bases at J, leaving 7 bases unmatched. CDR3 protein: CASAPGGKSPLHF. The CDR3, as DNA: TGTGCCAGCGCCCCAGGGGGCAAATCACCCCTCCACTTT.

V usage is TRBV29-1 and J usage is TRBJ1-1, with 7 bases fitting TRBD1. V lost 6 bases to trimming and J lost 4 bases; unmatched junction nucleotides: 8. There are 13 residues in the CDR3. Germline V lookup: CDR1 SQVTM, CDR2 ANQGSEA. The CDR3 is CSVLRQGGTEAFF. CDR3 DNA sequence: TGCAGCGTGTTACGACAGGGCGGCACTGAAGCTTTCTTT. Full variable domain (outside the CDR3, taken from reference TRBV29-1 and TRBJ1-1): SAVISQKPSRDICQRGTSLTIQCQVDSQVTMMFWYRQQPGQSLTLIATANQGSEATYESGFVIDKFPISRPNLTFSTLTVSNMSPEDSSIYLCSVLRQGGTEAFFGQGTRLTVV.

This clone was observed a few times. This chain links TRBV29-1 with TRBJ1-1, with D perhaps TRBD1 (5 bases). Germline loops: CDR1 SQVTM, CDR2 ANQGSEA. This CDR3 has 13 residues. Between the trimmed V and J ends, which lost 7 bases and 1 base, there was a span of 13 bases. The CDR3 reads CSGGDSRNTEAFF. For the CDR3, the DNA is TGCAGCGGGGGAGACAGTCGGAACACTGAAGCTTTCTTT.

The chain uses TRBV5-1 and TRBJ1-6; 8 nucleotides line up with TRBD1. Germline-derived CDR1 and CDR2 are SGHRS and YFSETQ. Germline trimming cut 0 bases from V and 7 bases from J; bases unmatched to any gene: 3. CDR3 size: 15 residues. CDR3 DNA sequence: TGCGCCAGCAGCTTGGAGAGGACAGGGAATTCACCCCTCCACTTT. This encodes CASSLERTGNSPLHF.

This chain uses TRBV5-1 with TRBJ2-7, with 9 bases matching TRBD2. The junction had 7 bases not matched to a gene; V was cut back by 0 bases and J by 6 bases. The CDR3 length is 15 residues. Germline lookup yields CDR1 SGHRS and CDR2 YFSETQ. CDR3 nucleotide sequence: TGCGCCAGCAGCTTGGGCCCAGCGGGGGGCGTCGAGCAGTACTTC. Its protein product is CASSLGPAGGVEQYF.

CDR3 bases: TGTGCCATCAGTGAGTCCATTTCGCGGCAGTTCTTC. This codes for CAISESISRQFF. This chain connects TRBV10-3 to TRBJ2-1, with unresolved D. Germline V gene lookup returns CDR1 ENHRY and CDR2 SYGVKD. The CDR3 loop spans 12 amino acids. V lost 0 bases to trimming and J lost 12 bases, with 9 bases between them.

CDR3 region: CASSSAGGLTF. As DNA, the CDR3 is TGTGCCAGCAGCTCTGCCGGGGGTCTCACCTTC. The rearrangement uses TRBV13 and TRBJ1-2; D may be TRBD1 (5 bases). The CDR3 contains 11 residues. Trimming left V 4 bases short and J 13 bases short, with 13 bases between. Germline CDR1 and CDR2: PRHDT and FYEKMQ (reference sequence). Filled out from reference TRBV13 and TRBJ1-2, the complete variable domain reads AAGVIQSPRHLIKEKRETATLKCYPIPRHDTVYWYQQGPGQDPQFLISFYEKMQSDKGSIPDRFSAQQFSDYHSELNMSSLELGDSALYFCASSSAGGLTFGSGTRLTVV.

The chain recombines TRBV27 with TRBJ2-5, with a tentative D call TRBD2 (6 bases). This CDR3 comprises 15 residues. Germline loops: CDR1 MNHEY, CDR2 SMNVEV (reference sequence). V dropped 3 bases and J dropped 7 bases, with 18 bases sitting between them. The CDR3 nucleotides read TGTGCCAGCAGTTTTGGCGGGGCCCTTGGAGGGACCCAGTACTTC. It translates to CASSFGGALGGTQYF.

In this sample, this clone turned up a few times. V usage is TRBV19 and J usage is TRBJ2-4; 11 bases line up with TRBD2. Looked up from germline, CDR1 is LNHDA and CDR2 is SQIVND (reference sequence). The CDR3 is 16 residues long. V shed 5 bases, J shed 1 base, and the junction held 4 bases outside the gene matches. The CDR3 here is CASSPPSGGAKNIQYF. The DNA of the CDR3 is TGTGCCAGTAGTCCCCCTAGCGGGGGGGCCAAAAACATTCAGTACTTC.

The rearrangement uses TRBV11-2 and TRBJ2-7; TRBD1 is a possible D gene (6 bases). Between the trimmed V and J ends, which lost 3 bases and 6 bases, there was a span of 15 bases. The CDR3 consists of 14 residues. From germline, CDR1 is SGHAT and CDR2 FQNNGV. In DNA, the CDR3 is TGTGCCAGCAGCTTCCGGGACACCGCCCTCGAGCAGTACTTC. Amino acid sequence: CASSFRDTALEQYF.

The chain joins TRBV18 to TRBJ1-1; possibly TRBD1 for D (5 bases). Per the germline V gene, CDR1 is KGHSH and CDR2 is LQKENI. The CDR3 contains 15 residues. With 3 bases removed from V and 0 bases from J, the gap between germline ends came to 11 bases. This CDR3 reads CASSPSGVVNTEAFF. CDR3 nucleotide sequence: TGTGCCAGCTCACCGTCGGGGGTAGTGAACACTGAAGCTTTCTTT.

The genes are TRBV19 and TRBJ1-4; 7 bases align to TRBD1. The V gene end was trimmed by 6 bases and the J gene end by 2 bases; junction bases not matched to a gene: 9. The CDR3 is made up of 16 amino acids. Germline V gives CDR1 LNHDA, CDR2 SQIVND (reference sequence). CDR3 residues: CASRLDRVATNEKLFF. For the CDR3, the DNA is TGTGCCAGTAGGCTCGACAGGGTGGCGACTAATGAAAAACTGTTTTTT.

The chain uses TRBV6-5 and TRBJ1-1; 7 bases agree with TRBD1. V was pared by 4 bases and J by 2 bases, with 7 bases of the junction left unmatched. In germline, CDR1 is MNHEY, CDR2 SVGAGI. The CDR3 extends over 15 amino acids. CDR3 nucleotide sequence: TGTGCCAGCAGTTTCGACAGGGCCGCAAACACTGAAGCTTTCTTT. Translating it yields CASSFDRAANTEAFF.

This chain uses TRBV5-6 with TRBJ1-6; TRBD1 agrees at 8 bases. The CDR3 loop spans 15 amino acids. CDR1 SGHDT and CDR2 YYEEEE come from the germline V gene. V lost 0 bases to trimming and J lost 7 bases; unmatched junction nucleotides: 3. The CDR3 sequence: CASSLGDRSNSPLHF. In nucleotides, the CDR3 is TGTGCCAGCAGCTTGGGGGACAGGTCGAATTCACCCCTCCACTTT. Looking up the rest from reference TRBV5-6 and TRBJ1-6 gives the full variable domain: DAGVTQSPTHLIKTRGQQVTLRCSPKSGHDTVSWYQQALGQGPQFIFQYYEEEERQRGNFPDRFSGHQFPNYSSELNVNALLLGDSALYLCASSLGDRSNSPLHFGNGTRLTVT.

The chain couples TRBV12-3 or TRBV12-4 to TRBJ2-7, with 8 bases fitting TRBD1. V gave up 5 bases and J gave up 3 bases; unmatched junction bases: 3. The CDR3 totals 13 residues. CDR3 region: CASSIGQGYEQYF. Here the CDR3 DNA reads TGTGCCAGCAGTATAGGACAGGGCTACGAGCAGTACTTC.

The genes are TRBV20-1 and TRBJ1-2; D call uncertain. V was trimmed by 6 bases and J by 5 bases, leaving 10 bases between them. Germline V gives CDR1 DFQATT, CDR2 SNEGSKA (reference sequence). This CDR3 spans 11 amino acids. In nucleotides, the CDR3 is TGCAGTGCCGCCTTAACTTATGGCTACACCTTC. This codes for CSAALTYGYTF.

J is TRBJ1-1 and V is TRBV6-5, with TRBD1 matching 7 bases. The CDR3 runs 10 residues. Germline V gene lookup returns CDR1 MNHEY and CDR2 SVGAGI. As DNA, the CDR3 is TGTGCGACAGGGATTACTGAAGCTTTCTTT. Residues: CATGITEAFF.

The gene calls are TRBV9 and TRBJ1-4; a possible D gene is TRBD1 (5 bases). Germline lookup yields CDR1 SGDLS and CDR2 YYNGEE. V was cut by 0 bases and J by 7 bases, with 13 bases left in between. The CDR3 runs 15 residues. CDR3 protein: CASSVAEGASEKLFF. DNA of the CDR3: TGTGCCAGCAGCGTAGCTGAAGGGGCTAGTGAAAAACTGTTTTTT.